This T cell receptor (beta chain) derives from a study of blood T cell repertoires in COVID-19 (dated by TCRdb to 2018 to 2021). Regarding the complete study: The collaborator samples originated in the United States, Italy and Spain and spanned the acute and convalescent phases of COVID-19. The prospective study material was composed of cDNA or gDNA derived from T cells, B-cell-depleted T cells, or PBMCs. The dataset comprised deeply sampled blood TCRbeta repertoires from subjects exposed to, actively infected with, or recovered from COVID-19. A freely available public database, intended as a resource for researchers studying the immune response to SARS-CoV-2, is where the repertoires were released. Samples came from the ongoing ImmuneRACE study (first 160 participants) plus 1,254 subjects from 6 global collaborators. Sample metadata almost always included a de-identified subject ID, COVID-19 status, age in years and sex. HLA class I and class II types, where available, came from metadata supplied by the sample provider rather than from assay-based typing. What the study reported, not specific to this receptor: The quantity of clinical and demographic metadata differed by source and by participant and was supplied without curation.

This clone was seen once. No cognate antigen has been identified for it. The record has no base qualities; no much larger clone is one base away. From the germline V gene (reference sequence), CDR1 is MNHEY and CDR2 is SMNVEV. V is shortened by 6 bases, J by 2 bases, and the region joining them spans 14 bases. Spanning cysteine to phenylalanine, the CDR3 consists of 15 amino acids. The kept DNA is CDR3 alone, 45 bases in frame from the first base. Whole blood was collected in K2EDTA tubes by collaborating institutions according to the institutions' own protocols. For TCRbeta analysis, collaborator samples were shipped as frozen whole blood, as isolated PBMCs, or as DNA extracted from either sample type. The immunoSEQ Assay, a bias-controlled multiplex PCR, was used to amplify TCRbeta CDR3 regions from genomic DNA. Per the authors' processing: The number of nucleated cells in each sample was estimated from the amplification of reference gene primers within the assay. To quantify the absolute abundance of each unique TCRbeta CDR3 rearrangement, sequence reads were collapsed and filtered. For each sample, productive Simpson clonality was calculated as the square root of Simpson's diversity index over productive rearrangements. TCRdb limited this immuneACCESS table to in-frame rearrangements with V and J called. A share of clones is missing; checked studies link under half to unresolved V genes, and the rest is unexplained. The V and J calls and clone size come from that table; D and trimming were worked out from the DNA. This sample holds some 96,000 clones; 65% to 90% were observed only once. Clones ranked in the top ten supply less than 2% of the sample.

The chain is encoded by TRBV27 joined to TRBJ1-5; a tentative D match to TRBD1 spans 6 bases. The sequencing sample was made of peripheral blood. The clonotype originates from a man older than 75 with acute or convalescent COVID-19. The CDR3 reads CASRSQGTGNQPQHF. The nucleotide sequence is TGTGCCAGCAGGTCACAGGGAACCGGCAATCAGCCCCAGCATTTT.